This is a list of T cell receptor beta chains from one sample in a study of blood T cell repertoires in COVID-19. The assay was immunoSEQ multiplex PCR, and TCRdb's table has in-frame clones only and misses some. The sample includes 95,000 to 100,000 clones, about 90% of them seen just once. Sequencing input: peripheral blood. The receptor source for this set is a man aged 45-65 years with acute or convalescent COVID-19. Both conserved end residues are part of each CDR3. The D gene is left open where the match is weak. The listing skips clone size in some rows; elsewhere it reads once, few, many or a size class.

V gene: TRBV5-1; D gene: TRBD2; clone size: .; J gene: TRBJ2-7; CDR3 protein: CASSLGSGGFYEQYF; CDR3 DNA: TGCGCCAGCAGCTTGGGGAGCGGGGGTTTCTACGAGCAGTACTTC
V gene: TRBV6-4; D gene: .; clone size: .; J gene: TRBJ1-4; CDR3 protein: CASSAKQGEKLFF; CDR3 DNA: TGTGCCAGCAGTGCAAAACAGGGTGAAAAACTGTTTTTT
V gene: TRBV5-1; D gene: .; clone size: .; J gene: TRBJ2-7; CDR3 protein: CASSRDSSGGNEQYF; CDR3 DNA: TGCGCCAGCAGTCGTGACAGTAGCGGTGGCAACGAGCAGTACTTC
V gene: TRBV5-4; D gene: .; clone size: .; J gene: TRBJ2-2; CDR3 protein: CASSRRAQGLTGELFF; CDR3 DNA: TGTGCCAGCAGCCGTCGGGCACAGGGCCTCACCGGGGAGCTGTTTTTT
V gene: TRBV7-7; D gene: TRBD1; clone size: .; J gene: TRBJ2-5; CDR3 protein: CASSPTGKQETQYF; CDR3 DNA: TGTGCCAGCAGCCCGACAGGGAAGCAAGAGACCCAGTACTTC
V gene: TRBV9; D gene: .; clone size: .; J gene: TRBJ2-3; CDR3 protein: CASSVGAGFDTQYF; CDR3 DNA: TGTGCCAGCAGCGTTGGGGCTGGTTTCGATACGCAGTATTTT
V gene: TRBV25-1; D gene: .; clone size: .; J gene: TRBJ1-1; CDR3 protein: CASSEGGGTEAFF; CDR3 DNA: TGTGCCAGCAGTGAAGGGGGGGGGACTGAAGCTTTCTTT
V gene: TRBV5-1; D gene: .; clone size: .; J gene: TRBJ2-3; CDR3 protein: CASSLQGRGSTDTQYF; CDR3 DNA: TGCGCCAGCAGCTTACAGGGTAGAGGTAGCACAGATACGCAGTATTTT
V gene: TRBV6-5; D gene: .; clone size: .; J gene: TRBJ1-5; CDR3 protein: CASSIRGQPQHF; CDR3 DNA: TGTGCCAGCAGCATCAGGGGCCAGCCCCAGCATTTT
V gene: TRBV19; D gene: TRBD1; clone size: .; J gene: TRBJ1-2; CDR3 protein: CASRTGGNGYGYTF; CDR3 DNA: TGTGCCAGTAGGACAGGGGGTAATGGCTATGGCTACACCTTC
V gene: TRBV6-2/TRBV6-3; D gene: TRBD1; clone size: medium-sized; J gene: TRBJ1-4; CDR3 protein: CASSYSAGGTNEKLFF; CDR3 DNA: TGTGCCAGCAGTTACTCCGCAGGGGGAACTAATGAAAAACTGTTTTTT
V gene: TRBV30; D gene: TRBD1; clone size: once; J gene: TRBJ2-2; CDR3 protein: CAWSPDRGPNTGELFF; CDR3 DNA: TGTGCCTGGAGCCCTGACAGGGGACCGAACACCGGGGAGCTGTTTTTT
V gene: TRBV6-1; D gene: .; clone size: .; J gene: TRBJ1-2; CDR3 protein: CASSELTGPNYGYTF; CDR3 DNA: TGTGCCAGCAGTGAACTGACAGGACCTAACTATGGCTACACCTTC
V gene: TRBV5-1; D gene: .; clone size: .; J gene: TRBJ1-1; CDR3 protein: CASSLGEGKDEAFF; CDR3 DNA: TGCGCCAGCAGCTTGGGCGAGGGCAAGGATGAAGCTTTCTTT
V gene: TRBV7-2; D gene: .; clone size: .; J gene: TRBJ1-2; CDR3 protein: CASSLDPSGRYGYTF; CDR3 DNA: TGTGCCAGCAGCTTAGATCCCTCAGGTCGCTATGGCTACACCTTC
V gene: TRBV18; D gene: TRBD1; clone size: .; J gene: TRBJ1-5; CDR3 protein: CASSPRTGSTNQPQHF; CDR3 DNA: TGTGCCAGCTCACCAAGGACAGGGTCCACTAATCAGCCCCAGCATTTT
V gene: TRBV7-9; D gene: TRBD2; clone size: .; J gene: TRBJ2-7; CDR3 protein: CASSPPPGAGDSYEQYF; CDR3 DNA: TGTGCCAGCAGCCCCCCCCCTGGGGCGGGGGATTCCTACGAGCAGTACTTC
V gene: TRBV18; D gene: .; clone size: .; J gene: TRBJ2-3; CDR3 protein: CASSPLQGIGRTDTQYF; CDR3 DNA: TGTGCCAGCTCACCACTACAGGGAATTGGAAGGACAGATACGCAGTATTTT
V gene: TRBV3-1/TRBV3-2; D gene: TRBD1; clone size: .; J gene: TRBJ1-5; CDR3 protein: CASSQSGQGSNQPQHF; CDR3 DNA: TGTGCCAGCAGCCAATCGGGACAGGGGAGCAATCAGCCCCAGCATTTT
V gene: TRBV28; D gene: .; clone size: .; J gene: TRBJ1-5; CDR3 protein: CASLGRGQPQHF; CDR3 DNA: TGTGCCAGCCTTGGGAGGGGACAGCCCCAGCATTTT
V gene: TRBV7-6; D gene: .; clone size: .; J gene: TRBJ2-2; CDR3 protein: CASSLFGRGTGELFF; CDR3 DNA: TGTGCCAGCAGCTTATTTGGGCGCGGGACCGGGGAGCTGTTTTTT
V gene: TRBV10-3; D gene: .; clone size: .; J gene: TRBJ1-1; CDR3 protein: CAIAGGNTEAFF; CDR3 DNA: TGTGCCATCGCGGGGGGGAACACTGAAGCTTTCTTT
V gene: TRBV6-5; D gene: .; clone size: .; J gene: TRBJ1-2; CDR3 protein: CASTTRQGNYGYTF; CDR3 DNA: TGTGCCAGCACCACGCGGCAGGGGAACTATGGCTACACCTTC
V gene: TRBV11-1; D gene: TRBD1; clone size: .; J gene: TRBJ1-1; CDR3 protein: CASRTGRNTEAFF; CDR3 DNA: TGTGCCAGCCGGACAGGCCGGAACACTGAAGCTTTCTTT
V gene: TRBV7-9; D gene: TRBD1; clone size: once; J gene: TRBJ2-7; CDR3 protein: CASSSTGRDRRSYEQYF; CDR3 DNA: TGTGCCAGCAGCTCCACTGGCCGGGACAGAAGGTCCTACGAGCAGTACTTC
V gene: TRBV7-2; D gene: .; clone size: once; J gene: TRBJ1-2; CDR3 protein: CASSPYREFYSGYTF; CDR3 DNA: TGTGCCAGCAGCCCATACAGGGAATTCTACTCTGGCTACACCTTC
V gene: TRBV9; D gene: .; clone size: .; J gene: TRBJ2-1; CDR3 protein: CASSPADSYNEQFF; CDR3 DNA: TGTGCCAGCAGCCCCGCCGACAGTTACAATGAGCAGTTCTTC
V gene: TRBV4-1; D gene: .; clone size: .; J gene: TRBJ1-3; CDR3 protein: CASSQVGGPAGNTIYF; CDR3 DNA: TGCGCCAGCAGCCAAGTGGGGGGGCCGGCTGGAAACACCATATATTTT